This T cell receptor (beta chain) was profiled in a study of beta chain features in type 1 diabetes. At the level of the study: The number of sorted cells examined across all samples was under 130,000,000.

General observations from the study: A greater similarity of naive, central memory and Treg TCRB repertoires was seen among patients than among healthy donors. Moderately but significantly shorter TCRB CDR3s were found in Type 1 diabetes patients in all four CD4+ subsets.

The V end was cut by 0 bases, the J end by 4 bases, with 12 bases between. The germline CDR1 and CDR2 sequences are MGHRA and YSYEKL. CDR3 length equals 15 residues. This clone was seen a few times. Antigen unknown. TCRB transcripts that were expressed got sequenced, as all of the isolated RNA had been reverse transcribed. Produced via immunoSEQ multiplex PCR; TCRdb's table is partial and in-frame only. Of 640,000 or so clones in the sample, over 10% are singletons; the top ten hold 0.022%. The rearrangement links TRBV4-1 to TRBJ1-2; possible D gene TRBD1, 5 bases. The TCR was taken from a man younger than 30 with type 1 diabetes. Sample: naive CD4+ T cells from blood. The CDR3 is CASSQDSAGGYGYTF. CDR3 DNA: TGCGCCAGCAGCCAAGATTCGGCGGGGGGCTATGGCTACACCTTC.